A selection of T cell receptor beta chains follows, all from one sample in a study of blood T cells in healthy people across ages. TCRdb processed the 5' RACE reads anew with MiXCR; each CDR3 protein has one entry. The sample holds roughly 1.9 million distinct CDR3 sequences, around 40% seen once. The sample consisted of blood. These receptors were collected from a human donor in good health. CDR3s include the opening cysteine and the closing phenylalanine or tryptophan. D genes are given only for firm matches. Not all rows give a size; the values are once, few, many and, for expanded clones, a class.

v_gene	abundance	d_gene	j_gene	CDR3aa	CDR3nt
TRBV29-1	many	-	TRBJ1-2	CSVETGDNYGYTF	TGCAGCGTTGAAACAGGAGATAACTATGGCTACACCTTC
TRBV20-1	-	-	TRBJ2-3	CSASQTEDTQYF	TGCAGTGCTAGTCAGACAGAGGATACGCAGTATTTT
TRBV20-1	-	-	TRBJ2-7	CSATAASSYEQYF	TGCAGTGCTACCGCGGCGAGCTCCTACGAGCAGTACTTC
TRBV4-1	-	TRBD1	TRBJ1-1	CASRRQGLNTEAFF	TGCGCCAGCAGACGACAGGGACTGAACACTGAAGCTTTCTTT
TRBV2	few	-	TRBJ2-2	CASSPMGVYTGELFF	TGTGCCAGCAGTCCGATGGGGGTTTATACCGGGGAGCTGTTTTTT
TRBV29-1	few	-	TRBJ2-6	CSVVTGTGANVLTF	TGCAGCGTTGTTACAGGGACTGGGGCCAACGTCCTGACTTTC
TRBV27	-	TRBD1	TRBJ2-7	CASSLPPRGRSYEQYF	TGTGCCAGCAGTCTTCCCCCCAGGGGGAGATCCTACGAGCAGTACTTC
TRBV7-9	-	-	TRBJ2-7	CASSPERPLPYHEQYF	TGTGCCAGCAGCCCAGAGAGGCCCTTGCCCTACCACGAGCAGTACTTC
TRBV29-1	-	TRBD1	TRBJ2-1	CSLRTGPRHEQFF	TGCAGCCTACGGACAGGGCCGAGGCATGAGCAGTTCTTC
TRBV11-2	-	-	TRBJ1-6	CASSLFEDPPLHF	TGTGCCAGCAGCTTATTCGAGGACCCACCCCTCCACTTT
TRBV12-5	few	TRBD2	TRBJ2-1	CASGLRLAGGPPVYEQFF	TGTGCTAGTGGTTTGCGGCTAGCGGGGGGGCCTCCTGTATATGAGCAGTTCTTC
TRBV4-3	few	-	TRBJ2-1	CASSQDRVRSEEPTSSRNEQFF	TGCGCCAGCAGCCAAGATCGGGTTCGGAGTGAGGAACCGACAAGTTCAAGGAATGAGCAGTTCTTC
TRBV4-3	-	TRBD2	TRBJ2-1	CASSHVSGGSGRREQFF	TGCGCCAGCAGCCATGTTAGCGGGGGTTCCGGGCGGAGGGAGCAGTTCTTC
TRBV4-1	-	TRBD2	TRBJ2-5	CASSQVGSGGVKTQYF	TGCGCCAGCAGCCAAGTCGGAAGCGGGGGGGTAAAGACCCAGTACTTC
TRBV4-3	once	TRBD2	TRBJ2-1	CASSFQLAGGQDEQFF	TGCGCCAGCAGCTTCCAACTAGCGGGGGGCCAGGATGAGCAGTTCTTC
TRBV6-2/TRBV6-3	-	-	TRBJ1-6	CASSYSNGDTLHF	TGTGCCAGCAGTTACTCTAATGGGGATACCCTCCACTTT
TRBV12-3/TRBV12-4	-	-	TRBJ2-1	CASSFPRGGIGEQFF	TGTGCCAGCAGTTTCCCCCGCGGAGGTATTGGTGAGCAGTTCTTC
TRBV6-1	-	-	TRBJ2-1	CASSPLGLARSYNEQFF	TGTGCCAGCAGTCCCCTCGGGCTAGCTAGGTCCTACAATGAGCAGTTCTTC
TRBV6-2/TRBV6-3	-	TRBD1	TRBJ2-5	CASRSDRVQTQYF	TGTGCCAGCAGAAGCGACAGGGTTCAGACCCAGTACTTC
TRBV29-1	many	-	TRBJ2-3	CSTTDKVGSDTQYF	TGCAGCACCACGGACAAGGTCGGGTCAGATACGCAGTATTTT
TRBV9	few	-	TRBJ2-3	CASGKISTDTQYF	TGTGCCTCTGGGAAGATATCCACAGATACGCAGTATTTT
TRBV7-2	-	-	TRBJ1-5	CASSLVLQGFQPQHF	TGTGCCAGCAGCTTAGTGTTGCAGGGGTTTCAGCCCCAGCATTTT
TRBV5-1	few	-	TRBJ2-3	CASTQGPTDTQYF	TGCGCCAGCACTCAGGGGCCCACAGATACGCAGTATTTT
TRBV3-1	-	TRBD1	TRBJ2-7	CASSPLTGAPYEQYF	TGTGCCAGCAGCCCCCTGACAGGGGCCCCCTACGAGCAGTACTTC
TRBV2	-	TRBD1	TRBJ2-5	CASSEVRTGGGETQYF	TGTGCCAGCAGTGAAGTAAGGACAGGGGGCGGAGAGACCCAGTACTTC
TRBV24-1	-	-	TRBJ2-3	CATSDSRADTQYF	TGTGCCACCAGTGATTCCCGGGCAGATACGCAGTATTTT
TRBV4-3	few	-	TRBJ2-7	CAGRGWSYEQYF	TGCGCCGGCCGGGGGTGGTCCTACGAGCAGTACTTC
TRBV7-2	-	-	TRBJ2-4	CASSLGGSRGNIQYF	TGTGCCAGCAGCTTAGGGGGGAGTAGGGGAAACATTCAGTACTTC
TRBV5-1	-	-	TRBJ2-5	CASSLGRAHQETQYF	TGCGCCAGCAGCTTGGGCAGGGCCCACCAAGAGACCCAGTACTTC
TRBV3-1	few	-	TRBJ2-7	CASSSPPRGSYEQYF	TGTGCCAGCAGCTCCCCCCCGCGGGGATCCTACGAGCAGTACTTC
TRBV15	-	-	TRBJ2-3	CATSRQTASSTDTQYF	TGTGCCACCAGCCGACAAACAGCATCTAGCACAGATACGCAGTATTTT
TRBV12-3/TRBV12-4	few	TRBD2	TRBJ2-1	CASSGLAGGPLDLSYNEQFF	TGTGCCAGCAGCGGACTAGCGGGGGGGCCGCTTGATCTCTCCTACAATGAGCAGTTCTTC
TRBV6-5	few	-	TRBJ1-1	CASSLSGPHTEAFF	TGTGCCAGCAGTTTGTCCGGGCCCCACACTGAAGCTTTCTTT
TRBV6-5	many	-	TRBJ2-1	CASSPHLNAEQFF	TGTGCCAGCAGTCCCCACCTAAACGCCGAGCAGTTCTTC
TRBV20-1	-	-	TRBJ1-2	CSAPGQLVVHTF	TGCAGTGCCCCAGGACAGCTGGTCGTACACACCTTC
TRBV20-1	few	-	TRBJ1-4	CSASNRVAEKLFF	TGCAGTGCTAGTAACAGGGTTGCTGAAAAACTGTTTTTT
TRBV4-1	once	-	TRBJ1-4	CASSQDRQPGEREKLFF	TGCGCCAGCAGCCAAGATCGGCAGCCGGGAGAGAGGGAAAAACTGTTTTTT
TRBV6-6	few	-	TRBJ2-4	CASSHYLGRDGSGIQYF	TGTGCCAGCAGTCACTACCTCGGGCGAGACGGCAGCGGCATTCAGTACTTC
TRBV29-1	-	-	TRBJ2-5	CSAVRSGYYFGETQYF	TGCAGTGCCGTTCGGTCAGGGTATTATTTCGGAGAGACCCAGTACTTC
TRBV4-1	-	TRBD2	TRBJ2-1	CASSQFSGASYNEQFF	TGCGCCAGCAGCCAATTTAGCGGGGCTTCCTACAATGAGCAGTTCTTC
TRBV6-2/TRBV6-3	once	-	TRBJ1-2	CASHPGRDGYTF	TGTGCCAGCCACCCCGGCCGGGATGGCTACACCTTC